Detailed here is one T cell receptor beta chain. The germline V and J ends were trimmed by 3 bases and 1 base, with 10 bases remaining between them. This CDR3 contains 15 residues. Primed by a sample-barcoded 5' primer and a J-beta primer mix, a second PCR proceeded for 7 to 11 cycles. Every cDNA was tagged by a template-switch adaptor with 12 random nucleotides. Each CDR3 protein gets one entry after TCRdb re-called the 5' RACE reads with MiXCR. The table shows roughly 1.6 million distinct CDR3 sequences, with about 31% occurring only once. The data were taken from a study of blood T cells in healthy people across ages. Donors each provided about 9.5 milliliters of peripheral blood.

Source material: blood. The chain links TRBV12-3 or TRBV12-4 to TRBJ1-5; D is possibly TRBD1 (5 bases). This receptor was obtained from a woman aged 25 to 39 in good health. The CDR3 sequence is CASSFSGGSNQPQHF. As DNA, the CDR3 is TGTGCCAGCAGTTTTTCCGGGGGGAGCAATCAGCCCCAGCATTTT.